The source of this T cell receptor beta chain is a study of blood T cell repertoires in COVID-19. In the authors' methods: Amplifying reference gene primers gave estimates of nucleated cell counts. Sequencing used immunoSEQ multiplex PCR; TCRdb keeps in-frame clones, though not all of them. That table gives V, J and clone size, and the DNA gave D and trimming. The sample consists of tens of thousands of clones, 60% to 85% of them appearing once. With V trimmed by 5 bases and J by 3 bases, 7 bases remained unmatched. CDR1 is LNHNV, CDR2 YYDKDF, per germline (reference sequence). The CDR3 is 15 amino acids.

The sequencing sample was made of peripheral blood. The receptor's source is a man aged 60-69 years with acute or convalescent COVID-19. This rearrangement joins TRBV15 to TRBJ2-3, with 8 positions matching TRBD2. In DNA, the CDR3 is TGTGCCACCAGCGCCGGACTAGCCGTAACAGATACGCAGTATTTT. It yields the protein CATSAGLAVTDTQYF. Complete variable domain (other parts from reference TRBV15 and TRBJ2-3): DAMVIQNPRYQVTQFGKPVTLSCSQTLNHNVMYWYQQKSSQAPKLLFHYYDKDFNNEADTPDNFQSRRPNTSFCFLDIRSPGLGDTAMYLCATSAGLAVTDTQYFGPGTRLTVL.